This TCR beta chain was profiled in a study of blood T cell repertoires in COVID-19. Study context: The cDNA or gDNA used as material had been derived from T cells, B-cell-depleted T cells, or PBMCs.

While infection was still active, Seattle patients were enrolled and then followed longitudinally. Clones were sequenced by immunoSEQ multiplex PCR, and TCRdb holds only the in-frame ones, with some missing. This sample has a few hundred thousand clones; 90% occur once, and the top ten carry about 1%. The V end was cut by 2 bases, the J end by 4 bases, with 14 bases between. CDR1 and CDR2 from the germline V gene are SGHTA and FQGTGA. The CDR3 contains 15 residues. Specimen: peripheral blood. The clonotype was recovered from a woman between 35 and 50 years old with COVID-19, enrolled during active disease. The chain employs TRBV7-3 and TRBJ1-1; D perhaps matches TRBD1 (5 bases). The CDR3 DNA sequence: TGTGCCAGCAGCTTACGGCAGGGAAGAGTCACTGAAGCTTTCTTT. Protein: CASSLRQGRVTEAFF.